The subject of this entry is one T cell receptor (beta chain). Its antigen is still unknown. Cultured CD4+ T cells had their DNA profiled by the Oncomine TCR Beta short-read assay. TCRdb redid the calling of the PCR reads with MiXCR, one entry per CDR3 protein. The sample carries about 19,000 distinct CDR3 sequences, more than 40% recorded once. The CDR3 sequence is 13 residues long. Trimming removed 2 bases from V and 3 bases from J, with 7 bases in between. Germline-derived CDR1 and CDR2 are MNHNS and SASEGT. Treatment denoted: approximately nine-day PBMC culture with coronavirus spike peptide pools or control peptides (ViraFEST assay). This sample was taken from a study of vaccination and CD4 T cells after COVID-19. In the study overall: The authors exposed cells to overlapping spike peptides derived from SARS-CoV-2, HCoV-NL63, HCoV-OC43 and HCoV-229E.

Study-wide findings and caveats: 304 of 307 vaccine-specific clones from convalescent patients were spike mono-reactive.

This sample comprised CD4+ T cells from blood, cultured in vitro, obtained before SARS-CoV-2 vaccination. The sequence was collected from a human donor who had recovered from COVID-19. The chain links TRBV6-1 to TRBJ1-2, with a tentative D call TRBD1 (6 bases). CDR3 in amino acids: CASSERGDYGYTF. CDR3 nucleotides: TGTGCCAGCAGTGAAAGGGGGGACTATGGCTACACCTTC.